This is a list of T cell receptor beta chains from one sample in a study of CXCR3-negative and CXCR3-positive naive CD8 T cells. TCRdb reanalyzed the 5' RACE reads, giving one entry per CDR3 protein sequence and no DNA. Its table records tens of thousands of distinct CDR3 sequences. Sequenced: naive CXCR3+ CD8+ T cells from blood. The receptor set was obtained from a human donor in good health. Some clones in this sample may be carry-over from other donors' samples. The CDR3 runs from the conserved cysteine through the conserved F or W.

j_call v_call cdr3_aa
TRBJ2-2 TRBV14 CASSQETGELFF
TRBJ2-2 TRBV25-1 CASSDGPGELFF
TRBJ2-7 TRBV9 CASSVASAGTEQYF
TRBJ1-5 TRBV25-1 CASSEWGDQPQHF
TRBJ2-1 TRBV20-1 CSARPLAGGPNEQFF
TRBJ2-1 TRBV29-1 CSVGAEYNEQFF
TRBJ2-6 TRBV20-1 CSAPEVAGANVLTF
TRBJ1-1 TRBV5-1 CASSFKGAENTEAFF
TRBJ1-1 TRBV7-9 CASSHGTEEAFF
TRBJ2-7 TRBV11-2 CASGLGGYEQYF
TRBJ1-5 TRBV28 CAINPLQGGQPQHF
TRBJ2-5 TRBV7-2 CASSLVGRGKHRGTQYF
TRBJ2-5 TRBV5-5 CASISLRGGRQETQYF
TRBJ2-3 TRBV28 CASSRWGELDTQYF
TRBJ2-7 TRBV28 CASSWTYGAYKQYF
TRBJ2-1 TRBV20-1 CSARDLAVGEQFF
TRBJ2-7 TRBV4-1 CASSQNRDYEQYF
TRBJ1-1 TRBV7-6 CASSLGDDRTNTEAFF
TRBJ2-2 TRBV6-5 CASSYSSSGELFF
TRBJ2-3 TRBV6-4 CASSDPNQLAGVDTQYF
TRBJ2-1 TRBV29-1 CSVDPSGPYNEQFF
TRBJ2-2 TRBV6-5 CASSPGISPEGTGELFF
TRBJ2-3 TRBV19 CASTSGRLDTQYF
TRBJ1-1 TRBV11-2 CASSILTRGAFF
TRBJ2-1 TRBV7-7 CASSSRAGVLNEQFF
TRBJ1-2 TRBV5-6 CASSPGPGTDGYTF
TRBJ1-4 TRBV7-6 CASSLYPPDGNEKLFF